The 20 T cell receptor beta chains given below trace back to one sample, sequenced in a study of Graves' ophthalmopathy and Graves' hyperthyroidism. Amplification from RNA transcripts yielded the TCR beta CDR3 regions. First-round RT-PCR with HTBI primers preceded a second-round multiplex PCR. TCRdb reanalysed the multiplex PCR reads using MiXCR and keeps one entry per CDR3 protein. The sample includes roughly 300,000 distinct CDR3 sequences, 17% of them seen just once. Sequencing was done on a sample of peripheral blood. The receptors were gathered from an adult man with Graves' ophthalmopathy.

This clonotype showed up many times. The rearrangement joins TRBV12-3 or TRBV12-4 to TRBJ1-1, with D tentatively TRBD1 (5 bases). Trimming cost V 2 bases and J 2 bases, with 9 bases left between them. The CDR3 consists of 14 residues. The CDR3 region is CASSLSGINTEAFF. The DNA of the CDR3 is TGTGCCAGCAGTTTATCAGGGATTAACACTGAAGCTTTCTTT.

This clonotype occurred many times. V usage is TRBV5-1 and J usage is TRBJ2-2, with TRBD1 matching over 8 bases. V lost 0 bases to trimming and J lost 4 bases; unmatched junction nucleotides: 5. The CDR3 loop spans 16 amino acids. Germline loops: CDR1 SGHRS, CDR2 YFSETQ. CDR3 coding DNA: TGCGCCAGCAGCTTGGCAGGGGGCACTATCACCGGGGAGCTGTTTTTT. Its protein is CASSLAGGTITGELFF.

This clonotype was seen a handful of times. This chain joins TRBV6-5 and TRBJ2-7; TRBD1 might be the D (5 bases). With 4 bases removed from V and 1 base from J, the gap between germline ends came to 8 bases. Germline CDR1 is MNHEY and CDR2 is SVGAGI. CDR3 size: 13 residues. The CDR3 loop is CASSWTRSYEQYF. The CDR3, as DNA: TGTGCCAGCAGTTGGACAAGATCCTACGAGCAGTACTTC.

There are many counts of this clonotype. CDR3 protein: CASSYTRQGSTEAFF. In DNA form, the CDR3 reads TGTGCCAGCAGTTACACAAGACAGGGATCCACTGAAGCTTTCTTT. The chain joins TRBV6-5 to TRBJ1-1, with 7 bases identical to TRBD1. V dropped 2 bases and J dropped 4; count of bases not matched to a gene: 7. Germline loops: CDR1 MNHEY, CDR2 SVGAGI. The CDR3 totals 15 residues.

This clonotype was recorded a few times. This chain links TRBV20-1 with TRBJ2-7; TRBD1 aligns across 8 bases. Germline V gene sequence: CDR1 DFQATT, CDR2 SNEGSKA (reference sequence). The CDR3 length is 14 residues. Trimming cost V 6 bases and J 10 bases; bases outside gene matches: 17. Written as DNA, the CDR3 is TGCAGTGCCACATCATCAAGGGACAGGCTGGAACAGTACTTC. It codes for CSATSSRDRLEQYF.

The V call is TRBV7-2, the J call TRBJ2-5, with 9 positions matching TRBD2. The CDR3 runs 17 residues. Germline loops: CDR1 SGHTA, CDR2 FQGNSA. Unmatched junction bases numbered 7, after V lost 2 bases and J lost 0 bases. CDR3 in amino acids: CASSLWASGMYQETQYF. CDR3 bases: TGTGCCAGCAGCTTATGGGCTAGCGGGATGTACCAAGAGACCCAGTACTTC.

In its sample, this clonotype was seen many times. The chain combines TRBV6-5 with TRBJ1-1, with D hard to call. Trimming took off 7 bases at V and 0 bases at J, with 9 bases between the two ends. The length of the CDR3 is 13 residues. Germline V lookup: CDR1 MNHEY, CDR2 SVGAGI. CDR3 amino acids: CASTGSLNTEAFF. Written as DNA, the CDR3 is TGTGCCAGCACGGGCAGCTTGAACACTGAAGCTTTCTTT.

This clonotype appeared many times. V and J are TRBV6-5 and TRBJ1-1; D might be TRBD1 (6 bases). V gave up 5 bases and J gave up 5 bases, with 15 bases separating them. The CDR3 runs to 14 residues. The germline V gene has CDR1 MNHEY and CDR2 SVGAGI. CDR3 sequence (DNA): TGTGCCAGCAGTCCTCCGGGGGCAAGGACTGAAGCTTTCTTT. Translation gives CASSPPGARTEAFF.

To note about this clonotype: This may be a read error, as it is one base from a much larger clone. The gene calls are TRBV24-1 and TRBJ2-5; TRBD1 is a possible D gene (5 bases). The CDR3 sequence is 11 residues long. Germline V gene data show CDR1 as KGHDR and CDR2 as SFDVKD. The CDR3 nucleotides are TGTACCACCAGTGATTTTAGGGGCCAGTACTTC. It translates to CTTSDFRGQYF.

The gene calls are TRBV6-1 and TRBJ2-7; D gene ambiguous. The CDR3 spans 12 residues. Germline V CDR1 and CDR2: MNHNS, SASEGT. The V gene lost 6 bases and the J gene lost 2 bases, with 8 bases spanning the gap. The CDR3 DNA sequence: TGTGCCAGCAGGAAAGACACCTACGAGCAGTACTTC. It is translated as CASRKDTYEQYF.

This clonotype was counted many times. This rearrangement joins TRBV12-3 or TRBV12-4 to TRBJ1-1, with a weak D call TRBD1 (6 bases). CDR3 length: 12 amino acids. The V end was cut by 5 bases, the J end by 7 bases, with 11 bases between. CDR3 DNA sequence: TGTGCCAGCAGTCAACAGGGTGATGAAGCTTTCTTT. Its protein is CASSQQGDEAFF.

The chain has TRBV20-1 and TRBJ1-1; 7 nucleotides agree with TRBD1. The CDR3 length is 15 residues. Per the germline V gene, CDR1 is DFQATT and CDR2 is SNEGSKA (reference sequence). Losses at the gene ends were 5 bases for V and 8 bases for J; bases not matched to a gene: 17. This chain's CDR3 is CSAAHRGPGSPEAFF. CDR3 nucleotide sequence: TGCAGTGCTGCACACAGGGGCCCCGGGTCGCCGGAAGCTTTCTTT.

This clonotype was seen a few times. J is TRBJ2-7 and V is TRBV4-3; a possible D gene is TRBD1 (6 bases). Trimming shortened V by 3 bases and J by 2 bases, and 11 bases separated the two germline ends. From germline, CDR1 is LGHNA and CDR2 YSLEER. The CDR3 loop spans 14 amino acids. CDR3 region: CASSHLDRPYEQYF. The CDR3 DNA follows: TGCGCCAGCAGCCACCTGGACAGACCCTACGAGCAGTACTTC.

The chain combines TRBV27 with TRBJ2-7, with D perhaps assigned TRBD1 or TRBD2 (5 bases each). This CDR3 comprises 15 residues. Trimming took off 2 bases at V and 0 bases at J, with 11 bases between the two ends. Per the germline V gene, CDR1 is MNHEY and CDR2 is SMNVEV (reference sequence). CDR3 bases: TGTGCCAGCAGTTTAACGGGGCCTGTCTCCTACGAGCAGTACTTC. It translates to CASSLTGPVSYEQYF.

The chain uses TRBV28 and TRBJ2-7, with TRBD1 matching 7 bases. Germline V gives CDR1 MDHEN, CDR2 SYDVKM. This CDR3 is 15 amino acids long. J was trimmed by 2 bases and V by 1 base; bases with no gene match: 5. The CDR3 region is CASSLYPGTAYEQYF. The CDR3 nucleotides read TGTGCCAGCAGTTTATATCCCGGGACAGCCTACGAGCAGTACTTC.

The chain combines TRBV12-3 or TRBV12-4 with TRBJ1-2; 10 bases agree with TRBD1. J gave up 7 bases and V 5 bases, and 1 base lay outside the gene matches. The CDR3 spans 12 residues. DNA for the CDR3: TGTGCCAGCAGTGGGACAGGGGCTGGCTACACCTTC. It encodes CASSGTGAGYTF.

There are many counts of this clonotype. The CDR3 DNA reads as TGTGCCAGCAGCGTAGTGGGCAGGTCGAGGGAGACCCAGTACTTC. Protein sequence: CASSVVGRSRETQYF. J is TRBJ2-5 and V is TRBV7-2; D is unclear. CDR3 size: 15 residues. Between the trimmed V and J ends, which lost 5 bases and 5 bases, there was a span of 18 bases. Germline values: CDR1 SGHTA, CDR2 FQGNSA. Full variable domain (remainder filled in from reference TRBV7-2 and TRBJ2-5): GAGVSQSPSNKVTEKGKDVELRCDPISGHTALYWYRQSLGQGLEFLIYFQGNSAPDKSGLPSDRFSAERTGGSVSTLTIQRTQQEDSAVYLCASSVVGRSRETQYFGPGTRLLVL.

This clonotype came up many times. V usage is TRBV20-1 and J usage is TRBJ2-7; 7 nucleotides agree with TRBD2. Germline-derived CDR1 and CDR2 are DFQATT and SNEGSKA (reference sequence). The V and J ends lost 5 bases and 2 bases, in that order; junction bases with no gene match: 6. This CDR3 has 13 residues. The CDR3 coding sequence is TGCAGTGCTTCCCCGGGAGGAGCCTACGAGCAGTACTTC. Translated: CSASPGGAYEQYF.

This clonotype was observed a few times. This rearrangement joins TRBV3-1 to TRBJ1-2; possible D gene TRBD1, 6 bases. In germline, CDR1 is LGHDT, CDR2 YNNKEL (reference sequence). The CDR3 length is 14 residues. V lost 2 bases to trimming and J lost 6 bases, with 13 bases between them. The CDR3 region has the DNA TGTGCCAGCAGCCAACTCGGGGGCAGAAATGGCTACACCTTC. Protein product: CASSQLGGRNGYTF.

This clonotype has more than one count but fewer than ten. The chain links TRBV6-4 to TRBJ2-2; 8 bases match TRBD1. Looked up from germline, CDR1 is MRHNA and CDR2 is SNTAGT. J gave up 3 bases and V 0 bases, and 3 bases lay outside the gene matches. This CDR3 region has 16 residues. The CDR3 is CASSDSGQGDTGELFF. The CDR3 region has the DNA TGTGCCAGCAGTGACTCCGGACAGGGAGACACCGGGGAGCTGTTTTTT.